Listed below are T cell receptor beta chains from one sample, sequenced in a study of blood T cell repertoires in COVID-19. TCRdb's copy holds only in-frame clones and misses some; the assay was immunoSEQ multiplex PCR. The table records 200,000 to 300,000 clones, approximately 86% of them present only once. The source material was peripheral blood. Source of these receptors: a man older than 75 with acute or convalescent COVID-19. CDR3s include the opening cysteine and the closing phenylalanine or tryptophan. The D gene is left open where the match is weak. Rows give clone size only sometimes, using once, few, many, or a class for an expanded clone.

J gene	V gene	clone size	D gene	CDR3 DNA	CDR3 protein
TRBJ1-2	TRBV7-9	-	TRBD1	TGTGCCAGCGGAGACCCCAGGGGGAGGTCAGATGGCTACACCTTC	CASGDPRGRSDGYTF
TRBJ2-3	TRBV5-1	-	TRBD1	TGCGCCAGCAGCTTGGCCGGGACAGGGAGAGATACGCAGTATTTT	CASSLAGTGRDTQYF
TRBJ1-2	TRBV3-1/TRBV3-2	-	-	TGTGCCAGCAGCCAAGGAAGGCTGGGAGGGTCGGAGGGCGGCTACACCTTC	CASSQGRLGGSEGGYTF
TRBJ1-3	TRBV5-6	once	-	TGTGCCAGCAGTCGAGCGGGGGGTGGAAACACCATATATTTT	CASSRAGGGNTIYF
TRBJ1-4	TRBV7-9	once	-	TGTGCCAGCAGCTTGGGGCAGGCCTTAGGGACTAATGAAAAACTGTTTTTT	CASSLGQALGTNEKLFF
TRBJ2-1	TRBV12-5	-	-	TGTGCTAGTGGTTTACAACAGGGAGATTACAATGAGCAGTTCTTC	CASGLQQGDYNEQFF
TRBJ2-5	TRBV7-9	-	TRBD2	TGTGCCAGCAGCTTGCAGCGGGGGGGCCGAGAGACCCAGTACTTC	CASSLQRGGRETQYF
TRBJ1-3	TRBV18	-	-	TGTGCCAGCTCACGGACTCCTGCTAGCTCTGGAAACACCATATATTTT	CASSRTPASSGNTIYF
TRBJ1-2	TRBV6-6	-	-	TGTGCCAGCATTGCGGGACCTAACTATGGCTACACCTTC	CASIAGPNYGYTF
TRBJ2-1	TRBV18	-	TRBD1	TGTGCCAGCTCACCACAGGGGCGGAGACAGGGCTACAATGAGCAGTTCTTC	CASSPQGRRQGYNEQFF
TRBJ2-2	TRBV9	-	-	TGTGCCAGCAGCGTAGTGGAGCGGGCCGATGGGGCCGGGGAGCTGTTTTTT	CASSVVERADGAGELFF
TRBJ2-7	TRBV6-5	-	TRBD1	TGTGCCAGCAGGCCCGGGACAGGGGTCGGCGAGCAGTACTTC	CASRPGTGVGEQYF
TRBJ2-5	TRBV6-5	-	TRBD1	TGTGCCAGCAGGGTAGACAGGGGACAAGAGACCCAGTACTTC	CASRVDRGQETQYF